The 5 T cell receptor beta chains presented below share a single source sample, sequenced in a study of blood T cell repertoires in COVID-19. TCRdb's table, derived via immunoSEQ multiplex PCR, lists solely in-frame clones and lacks some. This sample yields some 20,000 clones, of which around 86% are seen a single time; approximately 11% belongs to the top ten. The sample comprised peripheral blood. These receptors were obtained from a human donor in a cohort sampled during active COVID-19.

The rearrangement joins TRBV3-1 (or the pseudogene TRBV3-2) to TRBJ2-2; 12 nucleotides align to TRBD1. The J segment lost 2 bases and the V segment lost 1 base, leaving 11 bases of the junction unmatched. Germline V CDR1 and CDR2: LGHDT, YNNKEL (reference sequence). CDR3 length: 20 amino acids. The CDR3 is CASSQGRDRGRHLNTGELFF. The CDR3 DNA sequence: TGTGCCAGCAGCCAAGGTCGGGACAGGGGGCGACACCTAAACACCGGGGAGCTGTTTTTT.

Note on this clone: The same CDR3 arises from other DNA sequences in this sample as well. The chain couples TRBV28 to TRBJ2-3; D is unclear. From germline, CDR1 is MDHEN and CDR2 SYDVKM. This CDR3 region has 15 residues. Trimming removed 7 bases at V and 2 bases at J, with 16 bases between. This CDR3 is CASTPLGPNTDTQYF. The CDR3 DNA follows: TGTGCCAGCACTCCCCTTGGGCCTAACACAGATACGCAGTATTTT. The whole variable domain, remainder taken from reference TRBV28 and TRBJ2-3, is DVKVTQSSRYLVKRTGEKVFLECVQDMDHENMFWYRQDPGLGLRLIYFSYDVKMKEKGDIPEGYSVSREKKERFSLILESASTNQTSMYLCASTPLGPNTDTQYFGPGTRLTVL.

The chain employs TRBV18 and TRBJ2-1; D is perhaps TRBD1 (5 bases). Germline values: CDR1 KGHSH, CDR2 LQKENI. Trimming took off 3 bases at V and 6 bases at J, with 15 bases between the two ends. The CDR3 sequence is 15 residues long. As DNA, the CDR3 is TGTGCCAGCTCACCGGGGCAGTACGATCGCAATGAGCAGTTCTTC. It translates to CASSPGQYDRNEQFF.

The rearrangement joins TRBV11-2 to TRBJ1-5; 9 bases agree with TRBD1. V gave up 3 bases and J gave up 4 bases; unmatched junction bases: 4. Germline lookup yields CDR1 SGHAT and CDR2 FQNNGV. This CDR3 has 15 amino acids. The CDR3 loop is CASSLGQGPNQPQHF. CDR3 nucleotides: TGTGCCAGCAGCTTGGGACAGGGACCAAATCAGCCCCAGCATTTT.

The chain combines TRBV7-9 with TRBJ2-1; 9 bases fit TRBD1. V dropped 1 base and J dropped 5; count of bases not matched to a gene: 3. In germline, CDR1 is SEHNR, CDR2 FQNEAQ (reference sequence). This CDR3 spans 15 amino acids. The CDR3 reads CASSLVDRGDNEQFF. The DNA for the CDR3 is TGTGCCAGCAGCTTAGTCGACAGGGGGGACAATGAGCAGTTCTTC.